These 27 T cell receptor beta chains were all obtained from the same sample, sequenced in a study of cytomegalovirus exposure and HLA in healthy donors. PCR employed 60 Vbeta and 13 Jbeta primers. The protocol was immunoSEQ multiplex PCR, while the TCRdb copy is restricted to in-frame clones and leaves out a portion. The sample carries 210,000 or so clones, roughly four fifths recorded once. The sequenced material came from PBMCs. All receptors come from a girl aged 2 to 9 in good health and CMV-seronegative.

The genes are TRBV6-6 and TRBJ2-3; D call uncertain. The germline V gene encodes CDR1 MNHNY and CDR2 SVGAGI (reference sequence). The CDR3 consists of 11 residues. Trimming removed 4 bases at V and 6 bases at J, with 5 bases between. The CDR3 nucleotides are TGTGCCAGCAGTTCCAGGGATACGCAGTATTTT. Its translation is CASSSRDTQYF.

J is TRBJ2-5 and V is TRBV7-3, with a possible D match to TRBD1 (6 bases). The DNA end favors TRBJ2-7, so the J call may be wrong. The CDR3 is 14 residues long. Germline V gene sequence: CDR1 SGHTA, CDR2 FQGTGA. The CDR3 region is CASSIGTNSYEQYF. The CDR3 DNA reads TGTGCCAGCAGCATCGGGACAAACTCCTACGAGCAGTACTTC.

This chain joins TRBV9 and TRBJ1-6; D gene uncertain. This CDR3 is 15 amino acids long. Trimming shortened V by 0 bases and J by 11 bases, and 15 bases separated the two germline ends. Per the germline V gene, CDR1 is SGDLS and CDR2 is YYNGEE. CDR3: CASSVGFEGATPLHF. CDR3 coding DNA: TGTGCCAGCAGCGTAGGGTTTGAGGGCGCGACACCCCTCCACTTT.

This sequence joins TRBV4-2 and TRBJ1-2; the D is unclear. This CDR3 is 14 amino acids long. The germline V gene has CDR1 LGHNA and CDR2 YNFKEQ. V lost 0 bases and J 4 bases, leaving 9 bases between the germline ends. DNA for the CDR3: TGTGCCAGCAGCCAAGACGCACTTTCCTATGGCTACACCTTC. It encodes CASSQDALSYGYTF.

This rearrangement joins TRBV14 to TRBJ2-1; D possibly corresponds to TRBD2 (6 bases). V was shortened by 1 base and J by 10 bases, with 23 bases between the two germline ends. CDR1 SGHDN and CDR2 FVKESK come from the germline V gene. The CDR3 has 17 amino acids. The CDR3 reads CASSQGPRASVWEEQFF. CDR3 coding DNA: TGTGCCAGCAGCCAAGGTCCTAGGGCTAGCGTATGGGAGGAGCAGTTCTTC.

The chain combines TRBV6-5 with TRBJ2-3, with D maybe TRBD2 (6 bases). Trimming stripped 0 bases from V and 4 bases from J, with 11 bases between. The CDR3 is made up of 15 amino acids. From germline, CDR1 is MNHEY and CDR2 SVGAGI. CDR3 sequence: CASSYSELAADTQYF. In nucleotides, the CDR3 is TGTGCCAGCAGTTACTCTGAACTAGCAGCAGATACGCAGTATTTT.

The V and J genes are TRBV25-1 and TRBJ2-3; TRBD1 aligns across 8 bases. There are 14 residues in the CDR3. Trimming at V came to 8 bases and at J to 3 bases, leaving 7 bases not matched to a gene. Germline CDR1 MGHDK, CDR2 SYGVNS. This chain's CDR3 is CASGIGTGTDTQYF. In DNA form, the CDR3 reads TGTGCCAGCGGGATCGGGACAGGTACAGATACGCAGTATTTT.

This rearrangement joins TRBV10-1 to TRBJ2-1, with 12 nucleotides matching TRBD1. Germline CDR1 and CDR2: WNHNN and SYGVQD (reference sequence). Trimming at V came to 5 bases and at J to 16 bases, leaving 9 bases not matched to a gene. The CDR3 contains 13 residues. The CDR3 loop reads CASSLLPGQGAFF. The CDR3 nucleotides are TGCGCCAGCAGTTTACTCCCGGGACAGGGGGCTTTCTTC.

The chain joins TRBV27 to TRBJ1-1; maybe TRBD1 (5 bases). Per germline, CDR1 MNHEY and CDR2 SMNVEV (reference sequence). This CDR3 has 14 amino acids. The V gene lost 0 bases and the J gene lost 5 bases, with 10 bases spanning the gap. This chain's CDR3 is CASSLSIRGTEAFF. CDR3 nucleotide sequence: TGTGCCAGCAGTTTATCGATAAGGGGAACTGAAGCTTTCTTT.

This clone was counted a single time. The chain is built from TRBV5-6 and TRBJ1-4; 7 bases align to TRBD1. This CDR3 has 15 residues. In germline, CDR1 is SGHDT, CDR2 YYEEEE. V was clipped by 4 bases and J by 4 bases; unmatched bases: 7. The CDR3: CASSTPDRDNEKLFF. The CDR3 DNA reads TGTGCCAGCAGCACACCTGACAGGGATAATGAAAAACTGTTTTTT.

This chain connects TRBV7-9 to TRBJ2-1; D gene ambiguous. Looked up from germline, CDR1 is SEHNR and CDR2 is FQNEAQ (reference sequence). The CDR3 covers 12 residues. The ends were cut back, 5 bases at V and 5 bases at J, with 7 bases in the middle. As DNA, the CDR3 is TGTGCCAGCAGCGTCCAGAACAATGAGCAGTTCTTC. This gives the protein CASSVQNNEQFF. The variable domain in full, with the rest retrieved from reference TRBV7-9 and TRBJ2-1, is DTGVSQNPRHKITKRGQNVTFRCDPISEHNRLYWYRQTLGQGPEFLTYFQNEAQLEKSRLLSDRFSAERPKGSFSTLEIQRTEQGDSAMYLCASSVQNNEQFFGPGTRLTVL.

The chain combines TRBV30 with TRBJ2-1; possibly TRBD1 for D (6 bases). V dropped 2 bases and J dropped 13 bases, with 12 bases sitting between them. This CDR3 is 11 amino acids long. CDR1 is GTSNPN and CDR2 is SVGIG in the germline V gene (reference sequence). DNA for the CDR3: TGTGCCTGGAGTATAGGGGGATTCCAGTTCTTC. It is translated as CAWSIGGFQFF.

The rearrangement uses TRBV2 and TRBJ2-1; 13 positions agree with TRBD2. The V gene's germline CDR1 is SNHLY and CDR2 FYNNEI. There are 16 residues in the CDR3. V shed 5 bases, J shed 1 base, and the junction held 2 bases outside the gene matches. CDR3 loop: CASSQLAGGSYNEQFF. The CDR3 DNA reads TGTGCCAGCAGTCAACTAGCGGGAGGGTCCTACAATGAGCAGTTCTTC.

V usage is TRBV11-2 and J usage is TRBJ2-7; maybe TRBD2 (6 bases). This CDR3 contains 12 residues. The V and J ends lost 5 bases and 6 bases respectively, with 11 bases between them. Looked up from germline, CDR1 is SGHAT and CDR2 is FQNNGV. In DNA form, the CDR3 reads TGTGCCAGCAGCGAGGGACTGTTCGAGCAGTACTTC. Its protein is CASSEGLFEQYF.

This clone was seen a handful of times. The chain links TRBV7-9 to TRBJ2-7, with D uncertain. The V end lost 0 bases, the J end lost 5 bases, and 11 bases lay between the germline ends. Germline V gene sequence: CDR1 SEHNR, CDR2 FQNEAQ (reference sequence). This CDR3 is 14 amino acids long. The CDR3 protein is CASSLAPYSHEQYF. DNA of the CDR3: TGTGCCAGCAGCTTAGCCCCTTATTCCCACGAGCAGTACTTC.

V usage is TRBV9 and J usage is TRBJ2-3, with TRBD2 identical over 8 bases. V was clipped by 1 base and J by 3 bases; unmatched bases: 7. The CDR3 is 16 residues long. CDR1 is SGDLS and CDR2 is YYNGEE in the germline V gene. The CDR3: CASSVSSGSYTDTQYF. CDR3 coding DNA: TGTGCCAGCAGCGTATCCAGCGGGAGCTATACAGATACGCAGTATTTT.

V and J are TRBV10-3 and TRBJ1-1; D is possibly TRBD1 (6 bases). V lost 4 bases, J lost 2 bases, and 8 bases lay in between. The length of the CDR3 is 13 residues. CDR1 and CDR2 from the germline V gene are ENHRY and SYGVKD. The CDR3 region is CAISGQANTEAFF. The CDR3 coding sequence is TGTGCCATCAGTGGACAGGCCAACACTGAAGCTTTCTTT.

The CDR3 DNA is TGTGCCAGCTCACCACGGAACAGCGGCTATGGCTACACCTTC. This gives the protein CASSPRNSGYGYTF. V usage is TRBV18 and J usage is TRBJ1-2; no clear D. Germline V CDR1 and CDR2: KGHSH, LQKENI. The CDR3 totals 14 residues. V was cut by 1 base and J by 4 bases, with 10 bases left in between.

The J gene is TRBJ2-1, the V gene TRBV18, with a possible D match to TRBD2 (6 bases). V was shortened by 0 bases and J by 7 bases, with 7 bases between the two germline ends. The CDR3 has 13 residues. The germline CDR1 and CDR2 sequences are KGHSH and LQKENI. The CDR3 loop is CASSPPGGNEQFF. The CDR3 bases are TGTGCCAGCTCACCACCGGGGGGAAATGAGCAGTTCTTC.

This clone has just one count. The J gene is TRBJ2-2, the V gene TRBV5-1, with a weak D call TRBD1 (5 bases). V was cut by 7 bases and J by 2 bases, with 9 bases left in between. The CDR3 loop spans 13 amino acids. Germline assignment: CDR1 SGHRS and CDR2 YFSETQ. For the CDR3, the DNA is TGCGCCAGCGACACAGGAAACACCGGGGAGCTGTTTTTT. This encodes CASDTGNTGELFF.

The rearrangement uses TRBV5-6 and TRBJ2-7; D might be TRBD1 (6 bases). The CDR3 length is 14 residues. CDR1 is SGHDT and CDR2 is YYEEEE in the germline V gene. V lost 0 bases to trimming and J lost 2 bases, with 9 bases between them. The CDR3 region has the DNA TGTGCCAGCAGCTTGGCGGACAGTCCCTACGAGCAGTACTTC. This encodes CASSLADSPYEQYF.

This clone was recorded once. The chain employs TRBV7-9 and TRBJ2-7; 12 positions match TRBD2. The CDR3 has 16 residues. The germline gives CDR1 SEHNR, CDR2 FQNEAQ (reference sequence). Losses at the gene ends were 2 bases for V and 2 bases for J; bases not matched to a gene: 4. CDR3 loop: CASSLQLAGGAYEQYF. CDR3 DNA sequence: TGTGCCAGCAGCTTACAACTAGCGGGAGGTGCCTACGAGCAGTACTTC.

This clone has a handful of counts. V is TRBV29-1 and J is TRBJ2-5; 10 bases are a match to TRBD2. Germline V gene lookup returns CDR1 SQVTM and CDR2 ANQGSEA. Trimming removed 7 bases from V and 4 bases from J; junction bases left unmatched: 9. The CDR3 totals 14 residues. The CDR3 loop is CSAKPTSGLETQYF. CDR3 nucleotides: TGCAGCGCGAAACCGACTAGCGGGTTAGAGACCCAGTACTTC.

This rearrangement joins TRBV28 to TRBJ1-2; 8 bases map to TRBD1. Germline V gene data show CDR1 as MDHEN and CDR2 as SYDVKM. The CDR3 totals 14 residues. V was pared by 6 bases and J by 4 bases, with 7 bases of the junction left unmatched. DNA of the CDR3: TGTGCCAGCAGAAAACCGGGACAGGTCTATGGCTACACCTTC. The encoded protein is CASRKPGQVYGYTF.

This clone was detected once. V gene TRBV30 combines with J gene TRBJ2-4, with D uncertain. The CDR3 consists of 14 residues. The germline V and J ends were trimmed by 0 bases and 0 bases, with 6 bases remaining between them. CDR1 is GTSNPN and CDR2 is SVGIG in the germline V gene (reference sequence). The CDR3 DNA sequence: TGTGCCTGGAGTGTATTACTAGCCAAAAACATTCAGTACTTC. Protein product: CAWSVLLAKNIQYF.

The J gene is TRBJ2-3, the V gene TRBV5-1, with a possible D match to TRBD1 (5 bases). Trimming took off 6 bases at V and 1 base at J, with 15 bases between the two ends. CDR3 length: 15 amino acids. Germline CDR1 reads SGHRS; CDR2 reads YFSETQ. CDR3 sequence (DNA): TGCGCCAGCACCTCCTTCCAGGGCGGCACAGATACGCAGTATTTT. Amino acids: CASTSFQGGTDTQYF.

This clone was detected only a few times. V and J are TRBV6-5 and TRBJ1-2, with 8 bases that match TRBD1. The CDR3 sequence is 14 residues long. Germline lookup yields CDR1 MNHEY and CDR2 SVGAGI. After removal of 5 bases from V and 5 bases from J, the junction contained 7 bases not matched to a gene. This chain's CDR3 is CASSRGQGIYGYTF. CDR3 bases: TGTGCCAGCAGTCGCGGACAGGGAATATATGGCTACACCTTC.